Listed here is a single T cell receptor beta chain. Many counts were recorded for this clone. The antigen it binds to is not known. Base qualities are not recorded, but no much larger clone differs from it by a single base. This record comes from a study of shared clonotypes between healthy human individuals (dated by TCRdb to the early 2020s). Regarding the complete study: The cohort comprised two women and a few men aged 18 to 49 years. The study deeply sequenced blood TCR repertoires of five healthy adults to estimate repertoire size and the extent of clonotype sharing between individuals. For each donor, three plates each were used for CD4 naive and CD4 memory, two plates were used for CD8 naive, and one plate was used for CD8 memory. Between about 0.9 and 9 billion PBMCs per donor were obtained by leukapheresis. To increase sequencing depth and limit assay-specific biases, different laboratories used diverse techniques to prepare libraries and sequence TCR repertoires.

TCR CDR3 regions were amplified from genomic DNA by multiplex PCR using the deep immunoSEQ assay. Extracted genomic DNA from each cell subset was distributed evenly across all wells of several immunoSEQ 96-well plates, and each plate was treated as a replicate. For sorted subsets, each replicate PCR was loaded with 200 to 250 ng genomic DNA, equivalent to about 33,000 T cell genomes. The purified libraries were quantified using a Qubit 3.0 fluorometer, sized with a Bioanalyzer 2100, and then quantified again using the KAPA Library Quantification kit. Every immunoSEQ 96-well plate was sequenced on a separate single-read 150-cycle Illumina NextSeq 550 flow cell. For the original study's pipeline: Because the immunoSEQ output held only junctional sequences and lacked quality scores, the filtering could not match the filtering applied to full-length reads. To assign V/J genes and CDR3, sequences were annotated against IMGT germline references using PyIR, a Python wrapper for IgBLAST v1.9. Reads were filtered out if the reads had weak V/J assignments (E-value above 1e-6), no CDR3, stop codons, out-of-frame junctions, or ambiguous translated residues. V3J clonotypes were defined by identical inferred V gene, J gene, and CDR3 amino acid sequence. To compute the percentage overlap between repertoires, the number of shared unique clonotypes was divided by the size of the smaller repertoire. Repertoire richness was assessed with RTK rarefaction, the Chao1 estimator, and Recon v2.1 estimates of unobserved clonotypes. Generation probabilities for all TCRbeta clonotypes obtained by the gDNA method from a handful of donors were computed using OLGA. TCRdb mirrors the immuneACCESS table, restricted to in-frame sequences. Some clones are absent from its copies; in checked studies, under half trace to an unresolved V gene, and the reason for the others is unknown. D and trimming come from the DNA, and the V and J calls and clone size come from that table. In this sample the table shows about 120,000 clones, around 73% of which occur a single time. The ten biggest clones cover about 26% of the sample.

Healthy HIV-negative adults with no recently reported acute infections or vaccinations were included as donors. Every donor was a Caucasian adult living in Nashville, Tennessee, USA. CD8 memory samples combined magnetically selected CD45RO+ cells with CCR7-negative CD45RA+ effector memory (TemRA) cells. Blood was collected by leukapheresis, and PBMCs were isolated by Ficoll-Histopaque density gradient centrifugation and then cryopreserved in liquid nitrogen vapor phase. Analytical flow cytometry was used to check the purity and quantity of each magnetically sorted T cell population. Each sorted fraction had its genomic DNA isolated and then quantified by UV absorbance on a Nanodrop 2000c. Study-wide conclusions, independent of this receptor: Estimated clonotype richness was generally larger for naive than for memory subsets. The small number of donors limited the genetic and exposure-history diversity represented. Across a handful of donors, 5% to 6% of naive CD4, approximately 3.6% of naive CD8, under 2.5% of memory CD4, and around 0.4% of memory CD8 clonotypes were shared. Higher generation probabilities were observed for clonotypes shared by all four sorted-subset donors than for non-shared clonotypes. Sampling was restricted to blood, and TCR repertoires in tissues likely differ from the TCR repertoires found in blood. Pairwise subsampling indicated that sequencing depth was expected to affect the degree of clonotype sharing among donors. Incomplete sequencing was indicated by rarefaction of sorted-subset datasets, despite the large sequencing depth.

V was cut back by 2 bases and J by 2 bases, leaving a gap of 13 bases between them. Reading from cysteine to phenylalanine, the CDR3 counts 15 amino acids. Of all the DNA, just the CDR3 is kept, 45 bases in frame from base 1. The germline V gene specifies MDHEN as CDR1 and SYDVKM as CDR2. The V and J genes are TRBV28 and TRBJ2-7, and TRBD2 may be the D gene, going by 6 matching bases. Sequenced: memory CD8+ T cells sorted from blood. Taken with the paper, the label for cell subset or site translates to: CD45RO+ cells pooled with CCR7-negative TemRA cells. The receptor was derived from a woman in her 30s in good health. The DNA reads as follows: TGTGCCAGCAGTTTAGGGGGGAGTGAGGCCTACGAGCAGTACTTC. It encodes CASSLGGSEAYEQYF.